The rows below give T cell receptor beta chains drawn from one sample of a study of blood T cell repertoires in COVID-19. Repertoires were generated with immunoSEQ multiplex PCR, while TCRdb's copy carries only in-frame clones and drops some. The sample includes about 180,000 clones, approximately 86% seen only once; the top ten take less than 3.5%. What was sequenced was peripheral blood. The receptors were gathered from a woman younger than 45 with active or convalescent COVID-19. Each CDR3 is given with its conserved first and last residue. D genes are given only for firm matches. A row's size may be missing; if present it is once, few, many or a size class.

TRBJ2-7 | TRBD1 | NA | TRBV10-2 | CASSNPTGANTYEQYF | TGCGCCAGCAGTAACCCCACAGGGGCGAATACCTACGAGCAGTACTTC
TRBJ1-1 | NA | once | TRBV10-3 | CARKKPEDTEAFF | TGTGCCAGAAAGAAACCGGAGGACACTGAAGCTTTCTTT
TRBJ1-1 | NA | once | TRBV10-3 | CAISEWTEAFF | TGTGCCATCAGTGAGTGGACAGAAGCTTTCTTT
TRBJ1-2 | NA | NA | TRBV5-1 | CASSLGIPGYGYTF | TGCGCCAGCAGCTTGGGGATTCCGGGCTATGGCTACACCTTC
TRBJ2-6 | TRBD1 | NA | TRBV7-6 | CASSLRRQGAGGANVLTF | TGTGCCAGCAGCTTAAGGCGACAGGGGGCCGGTGGGGCCAACGTCCTGACTTTC
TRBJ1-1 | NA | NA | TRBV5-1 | CASSLGTYRNTEAFF | TGCGCCAGCAGCTTGGGGACATATCGGAACACTGAAGCTTTCTTT
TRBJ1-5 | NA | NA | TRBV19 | CASSIARSHSNQPQHF | TGTGCCAGTAGTATAGCCCGGAGTCATAGCAATCAGCCCCAGCATTTT
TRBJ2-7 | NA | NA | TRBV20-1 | CSASPSGRTYEQYF | TGCAGTGCTAGTCCTTCGGGGAGAACCTACGAGCAGTACTTC
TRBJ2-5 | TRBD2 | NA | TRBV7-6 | CASSTSGTSGWETQYF | TGTGCCAGCAGCACCTCCGGGACTAGCGGTTGGGAGACCCAGTACTTC
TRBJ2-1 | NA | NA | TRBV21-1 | CASSKPGPPLAGLMDEQFF | TGTGCCAGCAGCAAACCAGGGCCCCCACTAGCGGGGCTTATGGATGAGCAGTTCTTC
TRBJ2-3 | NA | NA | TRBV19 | CASRGGRELDTQYF | TGTGCCAGTAGGGGGGGGCGCGAGTTGGATACGCAGTATTTT
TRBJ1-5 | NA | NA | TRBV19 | CASSIPQVHQPQHF | TGTGCCAGTAGTATACCACAGGTTCATCAGCCCCAGCATTTT
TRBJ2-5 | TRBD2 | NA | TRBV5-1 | CASSWGLAGVSQETQYF | TGCGCCAGCAGCTGGGGACTAGCGGGAGTGTCCCAAGAGACCCAGTACTTC
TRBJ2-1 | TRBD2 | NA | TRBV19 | CASSVRLAGGLNEQFF | TGTGCCAGTAGTGTCCGACTAGCGGGAGGGCTTAATGAGCAGTTCTTC
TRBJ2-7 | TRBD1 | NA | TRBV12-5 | CASGWTGGPASYEQYF | TGTGCTAGTGGTTGGACAGGGGGGCCGGCGTCCTACGAGCAGTACTTC
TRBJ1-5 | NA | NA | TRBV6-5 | CASSSTGLNSNQPQHF | TGTGCCAGCAGTTCGACGGGACTGAATAGCAATCAGCCCCAGCATTTT
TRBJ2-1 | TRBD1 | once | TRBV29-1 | CSVELLPDRVSYNEQFF | TGCAGCGTCGAACTCCTACCGGACAGGGTTTCCTACAATGAGCAGTTCTTC
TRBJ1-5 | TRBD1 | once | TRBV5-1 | CASSLGGGGQPQHF | TGCGCCAGCAGCTTAGGGGGCGGAGGCCAGCCCCAGCATTTT
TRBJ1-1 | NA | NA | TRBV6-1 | CASSEVWGGVNTEAFF | TGTGCCAGCAGTGAAGTTTGGGGGGGGGTGAACACTGAAGCTTTCTTT
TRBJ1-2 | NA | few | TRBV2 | CASRLGGAGGYTF | TGTGCCAGCAGGCTTGGGGGCGCCGGGGGCTACACCTTC
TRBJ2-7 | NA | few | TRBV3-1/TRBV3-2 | CASSRQGRGSYEQYF | TGTGCCAGCAGTAGGCAGGGGCGGGGGTCCTACGAGCAGTACTTC
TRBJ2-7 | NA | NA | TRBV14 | CASSQDLGDEQYF | TGTGCCAGCAGCCAAGACTTAGGGGACGAGCAGTACTTC
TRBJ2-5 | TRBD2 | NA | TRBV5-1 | CASSLERLAGTQETQYF | TGCGCCAGCAGCTTGGAGAGACTAGCGGGAACACAAGAGACCCAGTACTTC
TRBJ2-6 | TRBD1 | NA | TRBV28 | CASIGTGGSGANVLTF | TGTGCCAGCATAGGGACAGGGGGCTCTGGGGCCAACGTCCTGACTTTC
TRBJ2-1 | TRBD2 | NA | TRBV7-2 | CASSLSGTSGINEQFF | TGTGCCAGCAGCTTATCCGGGACTAGCGGGATCAATGAGCAGTTCTTC
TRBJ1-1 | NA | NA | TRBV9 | CASSAEGALNTEAFF | TGTGCCAGCAGCGCAGAGGGAGCCCTGAACACTGAAGCTTTCTTT
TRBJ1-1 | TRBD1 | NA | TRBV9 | CASSVKTGGNTEAFF | TGTGCCAGCAGCGTCAAGACAGGGGGCAACACTGAAGCTTTCTTT
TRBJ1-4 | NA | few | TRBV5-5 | CASSPSGNHNEKLFF | TGTGCCAGCAGCCCGTCGGGGAATCATAATGAAAAACTGTTTTTT
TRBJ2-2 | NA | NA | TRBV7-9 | CASSPTVVGELFF | TGTGCCAGCAGCCCGACAGTGGTCGGGGAGCTGTTTTTT
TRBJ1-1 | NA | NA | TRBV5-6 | CASSYTGLEAFF | TGTGCCAGCAGCTATACAGGGTTGGAGGCTTTCTTT
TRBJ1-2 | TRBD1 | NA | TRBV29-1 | CSVEDRGNYGYTF | TGCAGCGTGGAGGACAGGGGAAACTATGGCTACACCTTC
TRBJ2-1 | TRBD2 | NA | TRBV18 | CASSPSLKRERYNEQFF | TGTGCCAGCTCCCCAAGCCTTAAGCGGGAGAGATACAATGAGCAGTTCTTC
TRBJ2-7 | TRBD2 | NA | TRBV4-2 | CASSQDRAGGRGEQYF | TGTGCCAGCAGCCAAGATCGGGCGGGAGGCCGGGGCGAGCAGTACTTC
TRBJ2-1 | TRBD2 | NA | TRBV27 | CASSVPGLAGDGEQFF | TGTGCCAGCAGTGTCCCGGGACTAGCGGGAGACGGTGAGCAGTTCTTC
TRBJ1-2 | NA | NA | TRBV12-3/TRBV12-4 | CASSFWKGDGYTF | TGTGCCAGCAGTTTTTGGAAGGGAGATGGCTACACCTTC
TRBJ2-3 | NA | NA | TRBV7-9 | CASSLQGSTDTQYF | TGTGCCAGCAGCTTACAGGGGAGCACAGATACGCAGTATTTT
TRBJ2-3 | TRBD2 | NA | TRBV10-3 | CAISEASGRPDTQYF | TGTGCCATCAGTGAGGCTAGCGGGAGACCAGATACGCAGTATTTT
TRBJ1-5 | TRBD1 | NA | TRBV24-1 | CATSDRGTNQPQHF | TGTGCCACCTCGGACAGGGGGACCAATCAGCCCCAGCATTTT
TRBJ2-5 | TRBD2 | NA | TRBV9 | CASSVITGGETQYF | TGTGCCAGCAGCGTAATAACGGGAGGAGAGACCCAGTACTTC
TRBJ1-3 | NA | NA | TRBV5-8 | CASSLTTSSGNTIYF | TGTGCCAGCAGCTTGACGACAAGCTCTGGAAACACCATATATTTT
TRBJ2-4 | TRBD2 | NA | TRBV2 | CASSPATSGGADIQYF | TGTGCCAGCAGCCCCGCGACTAGCGGGGGGGCAGACATTCAGTACTTC
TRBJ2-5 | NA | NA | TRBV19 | CASNEGSRETQYF | TGTGCCAGTAATGAGGGATCACGCGAGACCCAGTACTTC
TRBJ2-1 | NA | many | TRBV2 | CASIGQRDRNEQFF | TGTGCCAGCATTGGCCAAAGAGACAGAAATGAGCAGTTCTTC
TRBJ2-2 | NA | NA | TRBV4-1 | CASSQDLHAGTGELFF | TGCGCCAGCAGCCAAGATCTCCACGCGGGCACCGGGGAGCTGTTTTTT
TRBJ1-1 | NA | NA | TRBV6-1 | CASSEEGYTEAFF | TGTGCCAGCAGTGAAGAGGGGTATACTGAAGCTTTCTTT
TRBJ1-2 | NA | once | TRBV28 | CASSRRRGSYGYTF | TGTGCCAGCAGCCGACGGAGGGGCAGCTATGGCTACACCTTC
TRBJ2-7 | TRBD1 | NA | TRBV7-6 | CASSLGIGQGYEQYF | TGTGCCAGCAGCTTGGGGATAGGACAGGGCTACGAGCAGTACTTC
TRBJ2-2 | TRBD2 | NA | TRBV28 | CASSHREANTGELFF | TGTGCCAGCAGTCATCGGGAGGCCAACACCGGGGAGCTGTTTTTT
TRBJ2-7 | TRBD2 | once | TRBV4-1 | CASSLGGGSEQYF | TGCGCCAGCAGCCTCGGGGGGGGCTCCGAGCAGTACTTC
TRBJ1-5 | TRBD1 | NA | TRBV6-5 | CASSLGTGFQPQHF | TGTGCCAGCAGTTTGGGGACAGGGTTTCAGCCCCAGCATTTT
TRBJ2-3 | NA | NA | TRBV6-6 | CASTTGGGRDTQYF | TGTGCCAGCACCACGGGAGGGGGCCGGGATACGCAGTATTTT
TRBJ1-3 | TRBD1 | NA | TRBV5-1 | CASSLVSGGSGNTIYF | TGCGCCAGCAGTCTTGTATCAGGGGGCTCTGGAAACACCATATATTTT
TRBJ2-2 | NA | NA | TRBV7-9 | CASSLADSLTGELFF | TGTGCCAGCAGCTTAGCGGACTCCCTGACCGGGGAGCTGTTTTTT
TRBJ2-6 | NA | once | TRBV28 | CASGGANGANVLTF | TGTGCCAGTGGGGGCGCAAATGGGGCCAACGTCCTGACTTTC
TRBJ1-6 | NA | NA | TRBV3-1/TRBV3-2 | CASSQVGSNSPLHF | TGTGCCAGCAGCCAAGTTGGGAGTAATTCACCCCTCCACTTT
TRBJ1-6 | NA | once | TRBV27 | CASSLRGTTDNSPLHF | TGTGCCAGCAGTTTACGGGGTACCACAGACAATTCACCCCTCCACTTT
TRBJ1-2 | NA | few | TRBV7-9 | CASSSTNYGYTF | TGTGCCAGCAGCAGCACTAACTATGGCTACACCTTC
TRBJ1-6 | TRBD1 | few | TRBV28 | CASTKGRGQSYNSPLHF | TGTGCCAGCACCAAGGGAAGGGGGCAGAGCTATAATTCACCCCTCCACTTT
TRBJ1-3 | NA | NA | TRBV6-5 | CASGGRLNGNTIYF | TGTGCCAGCGGGGGGAGATTAAATGGAAACACCATATATTTT
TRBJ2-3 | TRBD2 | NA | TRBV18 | CASSPLGTSGRAQDTQYF | TGTGCCAGCTCACCCCTCGGGACTAGCGGGAGGGCCCAAGATACGCAGTATTTT